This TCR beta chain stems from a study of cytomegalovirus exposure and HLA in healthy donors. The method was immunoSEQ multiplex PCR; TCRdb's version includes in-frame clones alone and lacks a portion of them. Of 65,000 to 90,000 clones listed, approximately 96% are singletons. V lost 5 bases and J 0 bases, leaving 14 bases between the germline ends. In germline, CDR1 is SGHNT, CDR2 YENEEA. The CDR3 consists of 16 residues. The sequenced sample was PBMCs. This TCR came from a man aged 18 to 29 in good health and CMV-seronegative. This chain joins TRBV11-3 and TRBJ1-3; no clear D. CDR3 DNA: TGTGCCAGCAGCCCCCTGCCAGAATCCTCTGGAAACACCATATATTTT. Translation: CASSPLPESSGNTIYF.